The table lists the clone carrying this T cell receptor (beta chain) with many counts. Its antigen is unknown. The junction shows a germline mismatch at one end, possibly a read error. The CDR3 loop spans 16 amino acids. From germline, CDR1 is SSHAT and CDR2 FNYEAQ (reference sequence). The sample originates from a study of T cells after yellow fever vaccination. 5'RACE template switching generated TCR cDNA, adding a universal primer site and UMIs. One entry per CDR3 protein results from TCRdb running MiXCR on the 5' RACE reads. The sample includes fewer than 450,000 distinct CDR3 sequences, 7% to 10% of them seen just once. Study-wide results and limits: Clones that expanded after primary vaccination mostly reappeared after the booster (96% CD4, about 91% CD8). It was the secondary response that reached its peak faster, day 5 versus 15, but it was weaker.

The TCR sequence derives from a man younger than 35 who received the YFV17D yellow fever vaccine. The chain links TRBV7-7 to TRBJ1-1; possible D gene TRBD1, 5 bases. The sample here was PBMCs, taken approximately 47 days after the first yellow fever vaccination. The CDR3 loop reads CASSWTDRDKNTEAFF. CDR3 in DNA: TGTGCTAGCAGCTGGACCGACAGAGACAAGAACACTGAAGCTTTCTTT.